A single sample is the source of the 16 T cell receptor beta chains below, sequenced in a study of cytomegalovirus exposure and HLA in healthy donors. The PCR was carried out with 60 Vbeta primers and 13 Jbeta primers. Method: immunoSEQ multiplex PCR; TCRdb's copy keeps in-frame clones and lacks some. The sample comprises tens of thousands of clones, over 65% of which are singletons, and approximately 3% rests with the top ten. Sequencing was carried out using PBMCs. All receptors come from a man between 50 and 59 years old in good health and CMV-seropositive.

This clone was found once. V is TRBV19 and J is TRBJ2-7; 7 nucleotides line up with TRBD2. Germline V gene sequence: CDR1 LNHDA, CDR2 SQIVND (reference sequence). The ends lost 3 bases at V and 2 bases at J; junction bases unmatched: 4. This CDR3 has 14 amino acids. In nucleotides, the CDR3 is TGTGCCAGTAGTATCGCTAGCGGACCCTACGAGCAGTACTTC. As protein: CASSIASGPYEQYF.

The genes are TRBV27 and TRBJ2-5; TRBD1 matches at 10 bases. Germline loops: CDR1 MNHEY, CDR2 SMNVEV (reference sequence). This CDR3 comprises 17 residues. Germline trimming cut 4 bases from V and 3 bases from J; bases unmatched to any gene: 11. The DNA for the CDR3 is TGTGCCAGCAGTTCGTACCCCGACAGGGGGCGGAAAGAGACCCAGTACTTC. It yields the protein CASSSYPDRGRKETQYF.

The chain combines TRBV28 with TRBJ1-1; 8 nucleotides line up with TRBD1. CDR3 length equals 15 residues. CDR1 is MDHEN and CDR2 is SYDVKM in the germline V gene. The trim removed 7 bases at V and 0 bases at J, leaving 7 bases unmatched. CDR3 region: CASTDTGGLNTEAFF. CDR3 DNA: TGTGCCAGCACCGACACAGGGGGGCTGAACACTGAAGCTTTCTTT.

Only a few counts were recorded for this clone. The chain carries TRBV5-8 and TRBJ2-2, with D uncertain. V was trimmed by 0 bases and J by 7 bases, leaving 7 bases between them. The CDR3 sequence is 13 residues long. Germline assignment: CDR1 SGHTS and CDR2 YDEGEE. CDR3 loop: CASSLGLYGELFF. Here the CDR3 DNA reads TGTGCCAGCAGCTTGGGACTCTACGGGGAGCTGTTTTTT.

This rearrangement joins TRBV29-1 to TRBJ1-2, with D perhaps matching TRBD1 (5 bases). The ends were cut back, 8 bases at V and 2 bases at J, with 12 bases in the middle. The CDR3 consists of 12 residues. The germline gives CDR1 SQVTM, CDR2 ANQGSEA. CDR3 region: CSKYDRNYGYTF. CDR3 bases: TGCAGCAAATACGACAGAAACTATGGCTACACCTTC.

The chain carries TRBV11-3 and TRBJ2-3, with 8 positions matching TRBD2. The CDR3 runs to 16 residues. V gave up 8 bases and J gave up 1 base; unmatched junction bases: 11. The germline gives CDR1 SGHNT, CDR2 YENEEA. DNA of the CDR3: TGTGCCAGCTCCAGGGATAGCGGGGTAGGCACAGATACGCAGTATTTT. It specifies CASSRDSGVGTDTQYF. Supplemented by reference TRBV11-3 and TRBJ2-3, the full variable domain reads EAGVVQSPRYKIIEKKQPVAFWCNPISGHNTLYWYLQNLGQGPELLIRYENEEAVDDSQLPKDRFSAERLKGVDSTLKIQPAELGDSAVYLCASSRDSGVGTDTQYFGPGTRLTVL.

In this sample, this clone turned up a few times. The gene calls are TRBV5-1 and TRBJ1-2, with D uncertain. V dropped 4 bases and J dropped 0 bases, with 7 bases sitting between them. The CDR3 runs 13 residues. Germline V CDR1 and CDR2: SGHRS, YFSETQ. The CDR3 here is CASSPITNYGYTF. CDR3 DNA: TGCGCCAGCAGCCCTATAACTAACTATGGCTACACCTTC. The variable domain in full, completed from reference TRBV5-1 and TRBJ1-2, reads KAGVTQTPRYLIKTRGQQVTLSCSPISGHRSVSWYQQTPGQGLQFLFEYFSETQRNKGNFPGRFSGRQFSNSRSEMNVSTLELGDSALYLCASSPITNYGYTFGSGTRLTVV.

The rearrangement uses TRBV11-2 and TRBJ2-1; D is unresolved. The CDR3 has 10 amino acids. Trimming cost V 3 bases and J 11 bases, with 5 bases left between them. Per germline, CDR1 SGHAT and CDR2 FQNNGV. CDR3 region: CASSFTKQFF. In DNA form, the CDR3 reads TGTGCCAGCAGCTTTACTAAGCAGTTCTTC.

The chain employs TRBV6-4 and TRBJ1-5, with D perhaps matching TRBD1 (6 bases). Germline V lookup: CDR1 MRHNA, CDR2 SNTAGT. Trimming took 6 bases from V and 3 from J, leaving 12 bases between them. The CDR3 covers 14 residues. The CDR3 reads CASSLGQYNQPQHF. CDR3 coding DNA: TGTGCCAGCAGCCTAGGACAGTACAATCAGCCCCAGCATTTT.

V usage is TRBV18 and J usage is TRBJ2-2; D remains unclear. The V end lost 2 bases, the J end lost 5 bases, and 27 bases lay between the germline ends. CDR3 length: 20 residues. Germline CDR1 KGHSH, CDR2 LQKENI. CDR3 coding DNA: TGTGCCAGCTCACCAAATGTCCCAGTCATTGACGGCCACGGGACCGGGGAGCTGTTTTTT. Amino acids: CASSPNVPVIDGHGTGELFF.

The chain is built from TRBV29-1 and TRBJ2-2, with TRBD2 identical over 7 bases. There are 16 residues in the CDR3. Trimming took 4 bases from V and 0 from J; bases not matched to a gene: 8. The germline V gene has CDR1 SQVTM and CDR2 ANQGSEA. The CDR3 here is CSVAKIAGANTGELFF. CDR3 nucleotides: TGCAGCGTTGCCAAAATAGCGGGCGCGAACACCGGGGAGCTGTTTTTT.

The table lists this clone with a few counts. The chain uses TRBV30 and TRBJ1-1; tentative D call: TRBD1 (6 bases). The CDR3 extends over 12 amino acids. The germline V gene encodes CDR1 GTSNPN and CDR2 SVGIG (reference sequence). V lost 4 bases to trimming and J lost 3 bases, with 9 bases between them. Written as DNA, the CDR3 is TGTGCCTGGAATAGGGGGTACACTGAAGCTTTCTTT. Protein sequence: CAWNRGYTEAFF.

This clone was seen a handful of times. The CDR3 DNA sequence: TGTGCCTGGTCCCCGCGGGCCCCGGTGGGGGAGCAGTACTTC. Protein product: CAWSPRAPVGEQYF. The chain has TRBV30 and TRBJ2-7, with D maybe TRBD2 (5 bases). The germline gives CDR1 GTSNPN, CDR2 SVGIG (reference sequence). Trimming took 5 bases from V and 7 from J, leaving 21 bases between them. The CDR3 is 14 amino acids.

The chain carries TRBV6-1 and TRBJ2-1; possibly TRBD2 for D (6 bases). Germline assignment: CDR1 MNHNS and CDR2 SASEGT. The CDR3 covers 15 residues. Trimming pared 2 bases from V and 6 bases from J, leaving 14 bases between. The CDR3, as DNA: TGTGCCAGCAGTGAATCGGGAGCAGGCGGCAATGAGCAGTTCTTC. Translated, it gives CASSESGAGGNEQFF.

This clone was counted between two and nine times. The chain recombines TRBV4-2 with TRBJ2-1, with 8 positions matching TRBD1. After removal of 1 base from V and 4 bases from J, the junction contained 6 bases not matched to a gene. This CDR3 spans 16 amino acids. The germline gives CDR1 LGHNA, CDR2 YNFKEQ. The CDR3 region is CASSQGGDRFYNEQFF. The CDR3 DNA follows: TGTGCCAGCAGCCAAGGAGGGGACAGGTTTTACAATGAGCAGTTCTTC.

The chain combines TRBV27 with TRBJ2-7, with 8 bases identical to TRBD2. Per the germline V gene, CDR1 is MNHEY and CDR2 is SMNVEV (reference sequence). The CDR3 has 15 residues. The J segment lost 2 bases and the V segment lost 3 bases, leaving 6 bases of the junction unmatched. The DNA of the CDR3 is TGTGCCAGCAGTTTTTTGGCGGGAGGTACCTACGAGCAGTACTTC. Translating it yields CASSFLAGGTYEQYF.